Detailed here is one T cell receptor beta chain. The antigen is undetermined. The data belong to a study of T cell responses to AZD1222 COVID-19 vaccine. Points from the study as a whole: Repertoire sampling occurred only after the peak T cell response. Spike-specific TCR breadth rose after two AZD1222 doses, and depth rose as well.

CDR3 size: 16 residues. The germline V and J ends were trimmed by 4 bases and 4 bases, with 20 bases remaining between them. Germline values: CDR1 SQVTM, CDR2 ANQGSEA. The table came from immunoSEQ multiplex PCR; TCRdb's copy has only in-frame clones and leaves some out. The sample includes fewer than 90,000 clones, 70% to 90% of them seen just once. The TCR originated in an adult in good health. Sequencing was performed on peripheral blood, taken on day 0 of AZD1222 vaccination. This rearrangement joins TRBV29-1 to TRBJ2-1; D gene ambiguous. CDR3 bases: TGCAGCGTTGTCCGTTATTTGGGTGAAGGGTACAATGAGCAGTTCTTC. Its translation: CSVVRYLGEGYNEQFF.